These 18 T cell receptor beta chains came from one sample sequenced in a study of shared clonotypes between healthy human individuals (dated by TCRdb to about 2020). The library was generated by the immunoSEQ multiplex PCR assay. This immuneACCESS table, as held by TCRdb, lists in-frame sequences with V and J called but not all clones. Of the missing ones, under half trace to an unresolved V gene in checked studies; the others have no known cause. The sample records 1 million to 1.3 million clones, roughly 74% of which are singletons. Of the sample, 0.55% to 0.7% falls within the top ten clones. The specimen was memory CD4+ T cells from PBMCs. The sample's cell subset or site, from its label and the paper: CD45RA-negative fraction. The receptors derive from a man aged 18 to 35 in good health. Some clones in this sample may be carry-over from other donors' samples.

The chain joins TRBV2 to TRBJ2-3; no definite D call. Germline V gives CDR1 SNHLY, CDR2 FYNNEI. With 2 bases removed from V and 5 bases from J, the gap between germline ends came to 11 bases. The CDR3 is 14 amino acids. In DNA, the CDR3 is TGTGCCAGCAGTGAAAGGCTCGATGTAGATACGCAGTATTTT. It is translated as CASSERLDVDTQYF.

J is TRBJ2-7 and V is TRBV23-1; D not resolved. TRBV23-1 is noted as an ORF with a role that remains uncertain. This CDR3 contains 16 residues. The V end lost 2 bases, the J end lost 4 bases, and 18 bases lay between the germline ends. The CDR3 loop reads CASSQVLQAWTYEQYF. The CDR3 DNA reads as TGCGCCAGCAGTCAAGTCCTGCAGGCATGGACGTACGAGCAGTACTTC.

CDR3 DNA: TGTGCCAGCAGCTCGGGAGTTAGGCAGTTCTTC. Translated, it gives CASSSGVRQFF. The genes are TRBV7-2 and TRBJ2-1; perhaps TRBD2 as D (6 bases). Trimming removed 4 bases at V and 12 bases at J, with 10 bases between. Germline-derived CDR1 and CDR2 are SGHTA and FQGNSA. There are 11 residues in the CDR3.

The CDR3 reads CASSPLGRGQEDTQYF. The CDR3 DNA follows: TGTGCCAGCTCACCACTTGGCAGGGGGCAGGAAGATACGCAGTATTTT. V and J are TRBV18 and TRBJ2-3; 8 bases line up with TRBD1. V gave up 1 base and J gave up 5 bases; unmatched junction bases: 8. This CDR3 contains 16 residues. CDR1 is KGHSH and CDR2 is LQKENI in the germline V gene. Based on the CDR3 plus reference TRBV18 and TRBJ2-3, the full variable domain is NAGVMQNPRHLVRRRGQEARLRCSPMKGHSHVYWYRQLPEEGLKFMVYLQKENIIDESGMPKERFSAEFPKEGPSILRIQQVVRGDSAAYFCASSPLGRGQEDTQYFGPGTRLTVL.

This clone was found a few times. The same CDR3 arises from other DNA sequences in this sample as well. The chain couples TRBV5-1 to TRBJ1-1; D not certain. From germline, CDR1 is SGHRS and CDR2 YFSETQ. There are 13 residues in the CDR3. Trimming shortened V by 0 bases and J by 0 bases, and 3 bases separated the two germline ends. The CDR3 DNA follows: TGCGCCAGCAGCTTGGGCGTGAACACTGAAGCTTTCTTT. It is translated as CASSLGVNTEAFF.

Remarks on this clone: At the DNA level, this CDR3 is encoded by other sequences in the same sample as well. CDR3: CASSLGSNTEAFF. The CDR3 DNA sequence: TGCGCCAGCAGCTTGGGTTCGAACACTGAAGCTTTCTTT. V usage is TRBV5-1 and J usage is TRBJ1-1; D gene ambiguous. The CDR3 is made up of 13 amino acids. V was clipped by 0 bases and J by 1 base, with 4 bases between them. Looked up from germline, CDR1 is SGHRS and CDR2 is YFSETQ.

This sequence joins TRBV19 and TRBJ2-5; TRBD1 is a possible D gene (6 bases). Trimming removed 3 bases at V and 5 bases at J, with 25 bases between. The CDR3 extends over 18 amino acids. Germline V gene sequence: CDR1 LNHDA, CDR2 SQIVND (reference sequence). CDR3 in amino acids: CASSIGRGAVGIGETQYF. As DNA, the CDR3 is TGTGCCAGTAGTATCGGCAGGGGCGCCGTCGGGATTGGTGAGACCCAGTACTTC.

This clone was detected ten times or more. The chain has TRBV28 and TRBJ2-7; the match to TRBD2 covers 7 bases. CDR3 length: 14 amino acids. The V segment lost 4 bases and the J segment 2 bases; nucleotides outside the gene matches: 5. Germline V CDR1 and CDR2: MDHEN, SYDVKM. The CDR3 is CASSSGTITYEQYF. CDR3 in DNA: TGTGCCAGCAGTTCCGGGACTATTACCTACGAGCAGTACTTC.

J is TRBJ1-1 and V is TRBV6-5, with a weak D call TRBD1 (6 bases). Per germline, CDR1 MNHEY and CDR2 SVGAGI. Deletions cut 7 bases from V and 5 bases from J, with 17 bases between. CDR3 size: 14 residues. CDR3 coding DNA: TGTGCCAGCACCTCGAGGGGGACGGCGACTGAAGCTTTCTTT. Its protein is CASTSRGTATEAFF.

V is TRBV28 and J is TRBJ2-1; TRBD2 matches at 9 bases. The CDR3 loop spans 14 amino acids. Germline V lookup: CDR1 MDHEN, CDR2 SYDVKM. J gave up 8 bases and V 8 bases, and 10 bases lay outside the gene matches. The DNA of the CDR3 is TGTGCCAGCGCGGGGGGGGCCGTTTCCGATGAGCAGTTCTTC. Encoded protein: CASAGGAVSDEQFF.

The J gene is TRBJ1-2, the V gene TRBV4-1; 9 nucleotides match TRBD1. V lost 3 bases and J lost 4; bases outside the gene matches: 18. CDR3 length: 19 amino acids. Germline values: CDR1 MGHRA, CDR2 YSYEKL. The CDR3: CASSHTIRDRDSQGYGYTF. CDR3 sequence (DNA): TGCGCCAGCAGCCACACAATCCGGGACAGGGACTCACAGGGCTATGGCTACACCTTC.

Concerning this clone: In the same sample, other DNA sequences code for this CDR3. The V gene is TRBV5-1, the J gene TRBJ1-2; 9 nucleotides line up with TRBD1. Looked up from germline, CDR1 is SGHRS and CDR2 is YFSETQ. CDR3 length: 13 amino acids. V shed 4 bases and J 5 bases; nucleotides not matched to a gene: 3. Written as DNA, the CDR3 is TGCGCCAGCAGCCGGGACAGGGTATATGGCTACACCTTC. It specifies CASSRDRVYGYTF.

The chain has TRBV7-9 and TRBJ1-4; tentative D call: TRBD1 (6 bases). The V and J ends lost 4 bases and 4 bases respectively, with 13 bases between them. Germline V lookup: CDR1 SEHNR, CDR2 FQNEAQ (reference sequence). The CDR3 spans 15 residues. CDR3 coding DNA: TGTGCCAGCAGCTCCAAGACAGGCTTTAATGAAAAACTGTTTTTT. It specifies CASSSKTGFNEKLFF.

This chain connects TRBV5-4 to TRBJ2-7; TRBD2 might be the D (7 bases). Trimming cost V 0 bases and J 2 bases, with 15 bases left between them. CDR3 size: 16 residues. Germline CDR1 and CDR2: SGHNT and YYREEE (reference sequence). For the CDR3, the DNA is TGTGCCAGCAGCTTGGGGGGGGCGGGAGTTGCCTACGAGCAGTACTTC. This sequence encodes CASSLGGAGVAYEQYF.

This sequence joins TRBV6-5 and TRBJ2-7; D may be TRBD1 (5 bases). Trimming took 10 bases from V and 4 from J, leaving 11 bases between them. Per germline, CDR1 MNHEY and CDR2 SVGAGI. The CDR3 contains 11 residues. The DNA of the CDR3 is TGTGCCACCAAGACAGAGTACGAGCAGTACTTC. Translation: CATKTEYEQYF.

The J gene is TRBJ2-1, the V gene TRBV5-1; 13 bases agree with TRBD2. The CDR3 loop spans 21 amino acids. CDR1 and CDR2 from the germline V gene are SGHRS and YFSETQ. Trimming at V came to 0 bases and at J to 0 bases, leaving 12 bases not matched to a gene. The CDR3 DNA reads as TGCGCCAGCAGCTTGGCCACCCGGGGACTAGCGGGAAGAAGCTCCTACAATGAGCAGTTCTTC. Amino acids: CASSLATRGLAGRSSYNEQFF.

CDR3 coding DNA: TGTGCCAGCTCACCCGGGACAGGGGGCGGAATGAGCACAGATACGCAGTATTTT. Its translation is CASSPGTGGGMSTDTQYF. V gene TRBV18 combines with J gene TRBJ2-3, with 12 nucleotides matching TRBD1. This CDR3 is built from 18 residues. Germline values: CDR1 KGHSH, CDR2 LQKENI. J gave up 0 bases and V 3 bases, and 7 bases lay outside the gene matches.

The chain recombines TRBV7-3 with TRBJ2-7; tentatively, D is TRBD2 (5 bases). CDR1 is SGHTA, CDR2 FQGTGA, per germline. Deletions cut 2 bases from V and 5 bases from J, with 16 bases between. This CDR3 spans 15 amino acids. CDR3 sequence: CASSLVAASLHEQYF. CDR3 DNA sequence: TGTGCCAGCAGCTTAGTAGCCGCTAGCCTCCACGAGCAGTACTTC. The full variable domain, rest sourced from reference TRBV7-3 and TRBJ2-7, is GAGVSQTPSNKVTEKGKYVELRCDPISGHTALYWYRQSLGQGPEFLIYFQGTGAADDSGLPNDRFFAVRPEGSVSTLKIQRTERGDSAVYLCASSLVAASLHEQYFGPGTRLTVT.